The 7 T cell receptor beta chains given below trace back to one sample, sequenced in a study of CD8 T cells in Susac syndrome. cDNA came from around 0.5 to 1 ug RNA primed by random hexamers. TCRdb re-called the immunoSEQ multiplex PCR reads with MiXCR, one entry per CDR3 protein. The table shows a few hundred thousand distinct CDR3 sequences, with roughly nine tenths occurring only once. Sequencing was done on a sample of CD4+ T cells from PBMCs. These receptor sequences come from a human donor with multiple sclerosis.

The count of this clonotype is one. The chain combines TRBV3-1 with TRBJ2-1, with D maybe TRBD2 (6 bases). Per germline, CDR1 LGHDT and CDR2 YNNKEL (reference sequence). The CDR3 totals 12 residues. Trimming removed 1 base from V and 14 bases from J, with 12 bases in between. The CDR3 DNA sequence: TGTGCCAGCAGCCAAGGTGAGGGAGGCAAGTTCTTC. It translates to CASSQGEGGKFF.

The rearrangement links TRBV20-1 to TRBJ2-7; D unresolved. Per the germline V gene, CDR1 is DFQATT and CDR2 is SNEGSKA (reference sequence). Trimming took 5 bases from V and 3 from J, leaving 8 bases between them. The length of the CDR3 is 11 residues. The CDR3 loop is CSAQSRYEQYF. The CDR3 nucleotides read TGCAGTGCTCAGTCCCGCTACGAGCAGTACTTC.

In this sample, this clonotype turned up once. J is TRBJ1-1 and V is TRBV19; D gene unclear. Trimming left V 2 bases short and J 3 bases short, with 7 bases between. Germline-derived CDR1 and CDR2 are LNHDA and SQIVND (reference sequence). The CDR3 loop spans 13 amino acids. CDR3 bases: TGTGCCAGTAGTATAAGGAGGGACACTGAAGCTTTCTTT. Translation gives CASSIRRDTEAFF.

This chain uses TRBV21-1 with TRBJ2-5; the D segment call TRBD1 is taken from the table without a DNA check. TRBV21-1 is flagged as a pseudogene. The CDR3 is made up of 12 amino acids. The CDR3 reads CTTTGGAETQYF. Written as DNA, the CDR3 is TGTACCACGACAGGGGGCGCGGAGACCCAGTACTTC.

This clonotype has only one observation. The chain joins TRBV27 to TRBJ2-7; weak D call: TRBD2 (7 bases). Trimming left V 6 bases short and J 6 bases short, with 24 bases between. The V gene's germline CDR1 is MNHEY and CDR2 SMNVEV (reference sequence). This CDR3 comprises 16 residues. CDR3 in DNA: TGTGCCAGCAGGAAGACGACTAGCAGGGGCTCTTCCGAGCAGTACTTC. Its protein is CASRKTTSRGSSEQYF.

The chain employs TRBV6-1 and TRBJ2-2, with 8 bases matching TRBD1. The length of the CDR3 is 15 residues. Germline V gene sequence: CDR1 MNHNS, CDR2 SASEGT. The ends lost 6 bases at V and 1 base at J; junction bases unmatched: 4. The CDR3 DNA sequence: TGTGCCAGCAGCTGGGACAGGAAGAACACCGGGGAGCTGTTTTTT. Translated: CASSWDRKNTGELFF.

Only one count was recorded for this clonotype. The chain has TRBV20-1 and TRBJ2-3; weak D call: TRBD2 (5 bases). V was pared by 0 bases and J by 0 bases, with 7 bases between. CDR1 DFQATT and CDR2 SNEGSKA come from the germline V gene (reference sequence). This CDR3 spans 14 amino acids. The CDR3 DNA is TGCAGTGCTAGAGAGGAGGTTAGCACAGATACGCAGTATTTT. It is translated as CSAREEVSTDTQYF.